This T cell receptor beta chain was sequenced in a study of beta chain features in type 1 diabetes. The study, taken as a whole, reports: Whether TCRB rearrangement is influenced by HLA type went unresolved here. A moderate, significant TCRB CDR3 shortening appeared in type 1 diabetes across four CD4+ subsets. The similarity of naive, central memory and Treg TCRB repertoires appeared greater among patients than among healthy donors.

Of the isolated RNA, all was reverse transcribed, and so the sequenced material was expressed TCRB transcripts. Samples of naive, central memory and regulatory T cells yielded a mean of about 3.8 million reads. Clones were read by immunoSEQ multiplex PCR, and TCRdb kept only the in-frame ones, dropping some. The sample has over 150,000 clones; approximately 7.8% are singletons. The germline V gene has CDR1 MNHNS and CDR2 SASEGT. CDR3 length: 11 amino acids. V was trimmed by 8 bases and J by 4 bases, leaving 8 bases between them. Purity exceeding 98% was reached by all sorted populations. Notes on this clone: What it recognizes is unknown.

V usage is TRBV6-1 and J usage is TRBJ2-5, with D maybe TRBD1 (5 bases). Sequenced input: central memory CD4+ T cells from blood. The receptor's source is a woman aged 40-49 years with type 1 diabetes. CDR3 in amino acids: CASLGAETQYF. As DNA, the CDR3 is TGTGCCAGCCTAGGGGCAGAGACCCAGTACTTC.